The 4 T cell receptor beta chains below all came from one sample that was sequenced in a study of T cells expressing NK-cell markers. TCRdb re-called the 5' RACE reads and catalogs CDR3 proteins one per entry, DNA excluded. The sample holds approximately 550,000 distinct CDR3 sequences. The sample taken for sequencing was blood T cells: a sorted CD56 or NKG2C T cell subset, CD4+ or CD8+ T cells, or bulk PBMC T cells (not recorded which). Receptor source: a man younger than 35 in good health.

The chain couples TRBV10-3 to TRBJ2-7; TCRdb designates TRBD1, a call that cannot be tested without DNA. CDR3 length: 13 amino acids. The germline CDR1 and CDR2 sequences are ENHRY and SYGVKD. The CDR3: CAIGAGSFYEQYF.

The rearrangement uses TRBV2 and TRBJ2-5; the TCRdb D gene call, TRBD2, has no DNA to confirm it. Germline V CDR1 and CDR2: SNHLY, FYNNEI. The length of the CDR3 is 14 residues. The CDR3 spells CASRLESAEETQYF. Filled out from reference TRBV2 and TRBJ2-5, the complete variable domain reads EPEVTQTPSHQVTQMGQEVILRCVPISNHLYFYWYRQILGQKVEFLVSFYNNEISEKSEIFDDQFSVERPDGSNFTLKIRSTKLEDSAMYFCASRLESAEETQYFGPGTRLLVL.

V gene TRBV20-1 combines with J gene TRBJ1-2; TCRdb's D call, TRBD1, is unchecked because there is no DNA. This CDR3 contains 13 residues. Germline CDR1 and CDR2: DFQATT and SNEGSKA (reference sequence). The CDR3 reads CSALRDRLYGYTF.

The J gene is TRBJ2-1, the V gene TRBV7-8. The CDR3 is made up of 12 amino acids. Germline CDR1 is SGHVS and CDR2 is FQNEAQ. CDR3 protein: CASSLAPLEQFF.